Included here is one T cell receptor beta chain sequence, with context. Antigen: not known. The sample comes from a study of T cells after yellow fever vaccination. TCRdb reprocessed the 5' RACE reads via MiXCR and lists one record per CDR3 protein. Among 100,000 to 150,000 distinct CDR3 sequences listed, roughly 6.7% were seen once. Study results and caveats: Clones from primary vaccination mostly reappeared after the booster (around 96% CD4, around 90% CD8).

Germline CDR1 KGHDR, CDR2 SFDVKD. The germline V and J ends were trimmed by 3 bases and 8 bases, with 10 bases remaining between them. The CDR3 length is 13 residues. The genes are TRBV24-1 and TRBJ2-1; perhaps TRBD2 as D (6 bases). This TCR came from a man younger than 35 who received the YFV17D yellow fever vaccine. The sample consisted of CD4+ T cells sorted from PBMCs, taken around 10 days after the first yellow fever vaccination. CDR3 bases: TGTGCCACCAGTGATGGTGGAGGGGATGAGCAGTTCTTC. Residues: CATSDGGGDEQFF.